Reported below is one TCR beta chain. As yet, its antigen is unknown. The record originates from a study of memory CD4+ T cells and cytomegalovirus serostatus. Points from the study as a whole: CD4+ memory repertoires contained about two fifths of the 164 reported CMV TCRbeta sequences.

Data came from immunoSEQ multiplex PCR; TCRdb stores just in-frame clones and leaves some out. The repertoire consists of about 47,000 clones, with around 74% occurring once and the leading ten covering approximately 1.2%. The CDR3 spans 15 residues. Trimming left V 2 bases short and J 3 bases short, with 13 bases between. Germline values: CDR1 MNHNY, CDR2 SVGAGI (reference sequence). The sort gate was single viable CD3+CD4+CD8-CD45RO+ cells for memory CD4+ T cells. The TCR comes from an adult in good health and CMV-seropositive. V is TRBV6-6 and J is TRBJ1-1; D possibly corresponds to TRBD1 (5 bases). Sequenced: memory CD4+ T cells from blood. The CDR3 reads CASSYPARDDTEAFF. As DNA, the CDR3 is TGTGCCAGCAGTTACCCCGCCCGGGACGACACTGAAGCTTTCTTT.